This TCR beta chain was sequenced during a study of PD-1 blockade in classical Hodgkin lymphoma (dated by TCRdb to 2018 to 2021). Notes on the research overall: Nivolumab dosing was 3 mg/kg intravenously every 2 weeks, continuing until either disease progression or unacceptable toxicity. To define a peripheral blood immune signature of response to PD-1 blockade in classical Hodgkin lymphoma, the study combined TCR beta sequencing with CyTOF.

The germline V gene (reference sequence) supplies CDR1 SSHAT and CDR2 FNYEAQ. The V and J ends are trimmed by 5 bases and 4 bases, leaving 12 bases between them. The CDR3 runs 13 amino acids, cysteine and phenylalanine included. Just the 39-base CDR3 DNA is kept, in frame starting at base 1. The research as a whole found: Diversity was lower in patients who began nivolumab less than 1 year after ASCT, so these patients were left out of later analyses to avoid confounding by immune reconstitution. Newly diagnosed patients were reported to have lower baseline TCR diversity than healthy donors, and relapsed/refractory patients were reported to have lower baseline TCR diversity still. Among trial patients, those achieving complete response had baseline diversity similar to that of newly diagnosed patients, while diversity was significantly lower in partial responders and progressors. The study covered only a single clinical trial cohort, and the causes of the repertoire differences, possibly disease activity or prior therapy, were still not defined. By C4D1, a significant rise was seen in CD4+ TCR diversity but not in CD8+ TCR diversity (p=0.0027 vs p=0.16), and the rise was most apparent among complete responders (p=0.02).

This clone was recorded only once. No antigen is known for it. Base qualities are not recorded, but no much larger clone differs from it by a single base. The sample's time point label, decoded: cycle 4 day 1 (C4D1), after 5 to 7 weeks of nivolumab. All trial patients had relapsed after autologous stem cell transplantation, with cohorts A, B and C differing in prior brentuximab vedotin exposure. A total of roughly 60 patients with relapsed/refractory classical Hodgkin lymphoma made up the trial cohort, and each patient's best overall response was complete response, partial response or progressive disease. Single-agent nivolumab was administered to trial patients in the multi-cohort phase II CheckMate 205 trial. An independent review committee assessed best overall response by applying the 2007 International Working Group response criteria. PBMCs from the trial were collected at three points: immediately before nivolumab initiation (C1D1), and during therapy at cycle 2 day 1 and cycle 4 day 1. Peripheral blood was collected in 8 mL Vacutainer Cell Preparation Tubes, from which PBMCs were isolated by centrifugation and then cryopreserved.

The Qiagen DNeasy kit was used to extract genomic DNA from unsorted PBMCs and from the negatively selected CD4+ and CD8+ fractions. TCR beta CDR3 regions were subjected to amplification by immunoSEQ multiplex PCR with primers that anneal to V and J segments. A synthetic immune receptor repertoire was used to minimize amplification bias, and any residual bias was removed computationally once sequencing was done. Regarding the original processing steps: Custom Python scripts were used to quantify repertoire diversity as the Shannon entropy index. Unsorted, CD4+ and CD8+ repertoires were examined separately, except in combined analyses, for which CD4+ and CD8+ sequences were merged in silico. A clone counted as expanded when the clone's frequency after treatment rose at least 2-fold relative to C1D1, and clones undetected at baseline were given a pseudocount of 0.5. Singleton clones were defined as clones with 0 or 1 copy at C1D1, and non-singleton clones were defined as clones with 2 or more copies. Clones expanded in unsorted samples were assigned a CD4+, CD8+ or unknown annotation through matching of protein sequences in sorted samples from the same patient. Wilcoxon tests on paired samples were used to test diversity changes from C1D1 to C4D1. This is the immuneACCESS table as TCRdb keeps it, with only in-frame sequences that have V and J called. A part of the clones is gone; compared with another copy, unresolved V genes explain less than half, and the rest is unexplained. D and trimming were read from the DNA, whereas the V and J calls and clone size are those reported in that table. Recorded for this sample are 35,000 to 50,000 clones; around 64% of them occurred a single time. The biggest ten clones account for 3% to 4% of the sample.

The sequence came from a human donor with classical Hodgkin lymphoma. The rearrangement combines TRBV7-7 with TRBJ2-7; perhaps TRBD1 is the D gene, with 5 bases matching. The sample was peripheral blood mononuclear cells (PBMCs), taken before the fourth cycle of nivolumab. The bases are TGTGCCAGCAGCAGGGGTTCCTTTTACGAGCAGTACTTC. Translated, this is CASSRGSFYEQYF. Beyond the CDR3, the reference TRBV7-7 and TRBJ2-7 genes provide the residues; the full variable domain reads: GAGVSQSPRYKVTKRGQDVTLRCDPISSHATLYWYQQALGQGPEFLTYFNYEAQPDKSGLPSDRFSAERPEGSISTLTIQRTEQRDSAMYRCASSRGSFYEQYFGPGTRLTVT.